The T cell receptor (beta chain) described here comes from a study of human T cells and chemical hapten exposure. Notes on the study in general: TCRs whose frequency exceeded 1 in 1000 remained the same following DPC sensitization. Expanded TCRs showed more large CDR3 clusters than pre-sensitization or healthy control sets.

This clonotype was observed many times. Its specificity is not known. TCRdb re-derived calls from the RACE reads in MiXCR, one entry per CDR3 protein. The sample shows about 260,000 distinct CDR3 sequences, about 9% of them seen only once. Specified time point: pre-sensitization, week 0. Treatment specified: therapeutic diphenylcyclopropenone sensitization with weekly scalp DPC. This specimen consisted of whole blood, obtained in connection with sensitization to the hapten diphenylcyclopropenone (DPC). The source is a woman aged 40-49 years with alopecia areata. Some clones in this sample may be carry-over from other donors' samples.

The CDR3 DNA follows: TGTGCCAGCAGTTTACCGAGTCCGCGCGAGCAGTTCTTC. Translation gives CASSLPSPREQFF. The rearrangement joins TRBV27 to TRBJ2-1; the D is unclear. The CDR3 runs to 13 residues. Trimming left V 2 bases short and J 10 bases short, with 12 bases between. In germline, CDR1 is MNHEY, CDR2 SMNVEV (reference sequence).